This entry describes one TCR beta chain. This clone appeared a single time. Its antigen is unknown. Base qualities are not at hand, and no much larger clone is one base apart. The data originate from a study of blood T cell repertoires in COVID-19 (dated by TCRdb to about 2020). At the level of the whole study: Samples covering the acute and convalescent phases of COVID-19 were provided by collaborators in the United States, Italy and Spain. Where HLA class I and class II types were available, the types were taken from metadata supplied by the sample provider, not from assay-based typing. Subjects who had been exposed to COVID-19, were actively infected with it, or had recovered from it provided the deeply sampled blood TCRbeta repertoires that made up the dataset. The prospective study material was composed of cDNA or gDNA derived from T cells, B-cell-depleted T cells, or PBMCs. The samples were drawn from the first 160 participants of the ongoing ImmuneRACE study and from some 1,300 subjects provided by 6 global collaborators. A freely available public database, intended as a resource for researchers studying the immune response to SARS-CoV-2, is where the repertoires were released. The sample metadata nearly always contained a de-identified subject ID, COVID-19 status, age in years and sex.

TCRbeta CDR3 regions were amplified from genomic DNA using the immunoSEQ Assay, a bias-controlled multiplex PCR. The authors' pipeline ran thus. The number of nucleated cells in each sample was estimated by amplification of reference gene primers within the assay. To quantify the absolute abundance of each unique TCRbeta CDR3 rearrangement, sequence reads were collapsed and filtered. For each sample, productive Simpson clonality was calculated by taking the square root of Simpson's diversity index across productive rearrangements. TCRdb mirrors the immuneACCESS table, restricted to in-frame sequences. Some clones are absent from its copies; in checked studies, under half trace to an unresolved V gene, and the reason for the others is unknown. V, J and clone size are taken as reported in that table, and D and trimming were inferred from the DNA itself. The sample includes about 260,000 clones, with about 91% observed a single time. The ten largest account for around 2.6% of the sample.

The CDR3 numbers 14 residues from cysteine through phenylalanine. The retained sequence is limited to the CDR3, 42 bases, with the frame set at the first base. Via the germline V gene, CDR1 is KGHDR and CDR2 SFDVKD. V is shortened by 8 bases, J by 10 bases, and the region joining them spans 20 bases. On the study overall, not on this receptor specifically: The amount of clinical and demographic metadata varied by source and participant and was provided uncurated.

One collaborating source in Seattle enrolled patients while the patients were actively infected and followed the patients over time throughout the course of disease. Collaborating institutions collected whole blood in K2EDTA tubes following their own protocols. Collaborator samples were shipped for TCRbeta analysis as frozen whole blood, isolated PBMCs, or DNA extracted from either sample type. Sequenced material: peripheral blood. The V and J genes are TRBV24-1 and TRBJ2-1; TRBD2 could be the D gene, as 7 bases match. The receptor comes from a person between 18 and 30 years old with COVID-19, enrolled during active disease. The CDR3 corresponds to CATTPGGAGREQFF. The DNA reads TGTGCCACCACCCCTGGGGGGGCAGGACGGGAGCAGTTCTTC.